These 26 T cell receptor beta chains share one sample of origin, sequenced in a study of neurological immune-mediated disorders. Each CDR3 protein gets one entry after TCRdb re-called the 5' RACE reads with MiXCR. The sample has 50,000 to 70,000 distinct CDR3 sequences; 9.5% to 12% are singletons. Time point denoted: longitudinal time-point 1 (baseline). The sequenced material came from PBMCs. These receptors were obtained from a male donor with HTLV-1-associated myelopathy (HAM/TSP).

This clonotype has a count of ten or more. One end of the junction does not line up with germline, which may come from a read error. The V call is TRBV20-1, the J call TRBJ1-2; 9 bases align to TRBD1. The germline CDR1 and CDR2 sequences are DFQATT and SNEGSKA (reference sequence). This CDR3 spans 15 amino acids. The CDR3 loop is CSARRQGGGNSGYTF. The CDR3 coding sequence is TGCAGTGCTAGAAGACAGGGGGGGGGGAACTCTGGCTACACCTTC.

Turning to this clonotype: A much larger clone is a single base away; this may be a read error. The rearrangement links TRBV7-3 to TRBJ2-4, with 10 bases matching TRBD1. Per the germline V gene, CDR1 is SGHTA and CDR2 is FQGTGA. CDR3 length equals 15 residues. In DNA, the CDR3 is TGTTCCAGCAGCCCGGACAGGGGGGCCAAAAACATTCAGTACTTC. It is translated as CSSSPDRGAKNIQYF.

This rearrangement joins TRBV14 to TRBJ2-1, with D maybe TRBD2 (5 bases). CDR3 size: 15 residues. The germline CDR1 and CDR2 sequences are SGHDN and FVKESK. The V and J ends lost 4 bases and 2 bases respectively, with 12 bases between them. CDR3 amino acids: CASSPRGIPYNEQFF. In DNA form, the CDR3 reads TGTGCCAGCAGCCCCCGAGGGATCCCCTACAATGAGCAGTTCTTC.

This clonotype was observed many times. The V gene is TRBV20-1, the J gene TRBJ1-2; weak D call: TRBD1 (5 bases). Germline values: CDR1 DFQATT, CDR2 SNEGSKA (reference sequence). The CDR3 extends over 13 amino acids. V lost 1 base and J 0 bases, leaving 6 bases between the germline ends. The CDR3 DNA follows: TGCAGTGCTAGAGTGGACACTAACTATGGCTACACCTTC. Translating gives CSARVDTNYGYTF.

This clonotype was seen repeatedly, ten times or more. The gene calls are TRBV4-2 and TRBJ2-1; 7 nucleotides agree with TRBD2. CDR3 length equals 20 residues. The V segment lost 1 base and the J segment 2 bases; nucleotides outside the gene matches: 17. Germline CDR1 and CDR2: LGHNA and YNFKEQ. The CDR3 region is CASSQGVTATGGGAYNEQFF. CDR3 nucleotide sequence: TGTGCCAGCAGCCAAGGTGTGACGGCTACGGGCGGGGGAGCCTACAATGAGCAGTTCTTC.

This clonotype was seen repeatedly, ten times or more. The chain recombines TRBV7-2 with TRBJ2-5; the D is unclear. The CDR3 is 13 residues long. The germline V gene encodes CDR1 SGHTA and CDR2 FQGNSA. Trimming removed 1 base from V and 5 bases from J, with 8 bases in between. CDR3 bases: TGTGCCAGCAGCTTAGGGCGGTGGGAGACCCAGTACTTC. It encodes CASSLGRWETQYF. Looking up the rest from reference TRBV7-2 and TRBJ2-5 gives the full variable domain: GAGVSQSPSNKVTEKGKDVELRCDPISGHTALYWYRQSLGQGLEFLIYFQGNSAPDKSGLPSDRFSAERTGGSVSTLTIQRTQQEDSAVYLCASSLGRWETQYFGPGTRLLVL.

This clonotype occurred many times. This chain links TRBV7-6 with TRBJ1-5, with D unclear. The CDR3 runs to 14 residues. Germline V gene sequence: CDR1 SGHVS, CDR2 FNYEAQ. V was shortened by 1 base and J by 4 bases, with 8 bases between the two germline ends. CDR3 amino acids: CASSLGQGNQPQHF. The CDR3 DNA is TGTGCCAGCAGCTTAGGACAAGGAAATCAGCCCCAGCATTTT.

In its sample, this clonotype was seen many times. As DNA, the CDR3 is TGTGCCAGCAGCACCGATTTCCAGGGGAGCCATGGCTACACCTTC. Translated, it gives CASSTDFQGSHGYTF. The chain uses TRBV7-2 and TRBJ1-2, with D tentatively TRBD1 (6 bases). Germline V lookup: CDR1 SGHTA, CDR2 FQGNSA. V was cut by 5 bases and J by 6 bases, with 19 bases left in between. There are 15 residues in the CDR3.

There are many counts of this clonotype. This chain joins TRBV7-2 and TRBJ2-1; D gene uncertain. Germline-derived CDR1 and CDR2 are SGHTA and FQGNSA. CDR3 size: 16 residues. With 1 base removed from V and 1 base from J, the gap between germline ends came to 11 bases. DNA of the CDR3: TGTGCCAGCAGCTTAGTACGGTTAGTATCCTACAATGAGCAGTTCTTC. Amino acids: CASSLVRLVSYNEQFF.

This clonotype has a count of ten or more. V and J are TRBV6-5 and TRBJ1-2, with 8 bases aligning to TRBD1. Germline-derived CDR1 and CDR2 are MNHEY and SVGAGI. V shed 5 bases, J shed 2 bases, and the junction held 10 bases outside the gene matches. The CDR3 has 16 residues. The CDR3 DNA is TGTGCCAGCAGTCCCCATACGGGACAGGTCAACTATGGCTACACCTTC. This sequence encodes CASSPHTGQVNYGYTF.

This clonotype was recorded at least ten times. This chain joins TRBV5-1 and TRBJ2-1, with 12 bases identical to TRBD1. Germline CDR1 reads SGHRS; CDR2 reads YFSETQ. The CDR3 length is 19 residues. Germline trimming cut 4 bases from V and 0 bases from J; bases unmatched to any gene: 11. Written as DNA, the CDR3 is TGCGCCAGCAGCATACCGGGACAGGGGGCCTTCAGCTCCTACAATGAGCAGTTCTTC. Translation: CASSIPGQGAFSSYNEQFF.

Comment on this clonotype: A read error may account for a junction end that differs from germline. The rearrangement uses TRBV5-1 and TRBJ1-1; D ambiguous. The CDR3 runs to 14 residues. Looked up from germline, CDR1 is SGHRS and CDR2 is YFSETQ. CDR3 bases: TGTGCCAGCGCCAGCTGCTTCCCAACGGATGAAGCTTTCTTT. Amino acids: CASASCFPTDEAFF. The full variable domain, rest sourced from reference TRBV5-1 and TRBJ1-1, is KAGVTQTPRYLIKTRGQQVTLSCSPISGHRSVSWYQQTPGQGLQFLFEYFSETQRNKGNFPGRFSGRQFSNSRSEMNVSTLELGDSALYLCASASCFPTDEAFFGQGTRLTVV.

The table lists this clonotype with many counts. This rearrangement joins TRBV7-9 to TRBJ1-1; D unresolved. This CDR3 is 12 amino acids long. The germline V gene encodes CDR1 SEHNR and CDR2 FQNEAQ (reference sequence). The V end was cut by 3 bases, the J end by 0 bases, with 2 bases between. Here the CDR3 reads CASSFLNTEAFF. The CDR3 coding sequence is TGTGCCAGCAGCTTTTTGAACACTGAAGCTTTCTTT.

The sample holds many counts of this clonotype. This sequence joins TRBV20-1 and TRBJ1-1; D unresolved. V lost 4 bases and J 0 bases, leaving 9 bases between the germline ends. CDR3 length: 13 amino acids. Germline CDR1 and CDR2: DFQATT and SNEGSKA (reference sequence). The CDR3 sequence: CSATSTVNTEAFF. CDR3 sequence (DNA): TGCAGTGCTACTTCTACGGTGAACACTGAAGCTTTCTTT.

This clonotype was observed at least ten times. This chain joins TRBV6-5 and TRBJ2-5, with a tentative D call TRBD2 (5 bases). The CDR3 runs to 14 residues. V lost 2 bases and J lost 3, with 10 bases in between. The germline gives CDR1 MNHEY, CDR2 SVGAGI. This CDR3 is CASSYVSSEETQYF. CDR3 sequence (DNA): TGTGCCAGCAGTTACGTGAGTAGCGAAGAGACCCAGTACTTC.

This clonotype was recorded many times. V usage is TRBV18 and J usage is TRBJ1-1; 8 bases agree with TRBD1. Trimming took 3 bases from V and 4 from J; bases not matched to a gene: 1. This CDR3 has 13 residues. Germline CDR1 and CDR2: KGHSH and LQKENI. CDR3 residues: CASSPTGGTEAFF. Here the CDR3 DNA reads TGTGCCAGCTCACCTACAGGGGGCACTGAAGCTTTCTTT.

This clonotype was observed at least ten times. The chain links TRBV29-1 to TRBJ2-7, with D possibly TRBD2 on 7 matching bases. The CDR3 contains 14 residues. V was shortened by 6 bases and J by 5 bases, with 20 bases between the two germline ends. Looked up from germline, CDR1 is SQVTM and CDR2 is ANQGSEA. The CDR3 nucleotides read TGCAGCGTGGCCGGAGGGGGGGGGCAGGACGAGCAGTACTTC. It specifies CSVAGGGGQDEQYF.

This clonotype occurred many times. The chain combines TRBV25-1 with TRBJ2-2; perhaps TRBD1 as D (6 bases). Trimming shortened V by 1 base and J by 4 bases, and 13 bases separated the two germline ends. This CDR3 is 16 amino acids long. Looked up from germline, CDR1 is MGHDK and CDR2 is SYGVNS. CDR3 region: CASSEWGTTTTGELFF. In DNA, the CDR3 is TGTGCCAGCAGTGAATGGGGGACAACCACCACCGGGGAGCTGTTTTTT.

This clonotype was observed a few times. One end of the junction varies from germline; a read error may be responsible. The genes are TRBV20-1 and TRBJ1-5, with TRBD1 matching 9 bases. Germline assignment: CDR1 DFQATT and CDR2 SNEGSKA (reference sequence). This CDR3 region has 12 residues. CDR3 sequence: CSARRLGTGYDF. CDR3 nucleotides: TGCAGTGCTAGAAGACTAGGGACAGGGTATGATTTT.

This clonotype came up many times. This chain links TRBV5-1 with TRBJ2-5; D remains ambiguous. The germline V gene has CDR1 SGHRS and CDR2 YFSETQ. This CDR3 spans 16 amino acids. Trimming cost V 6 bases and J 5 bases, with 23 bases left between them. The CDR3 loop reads CASILTGGPAGETQYF. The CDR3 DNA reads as TGCGCCAGCATTCTGACCGGTGGCCCCGCCGGGGAGACCCAGTACTTC.

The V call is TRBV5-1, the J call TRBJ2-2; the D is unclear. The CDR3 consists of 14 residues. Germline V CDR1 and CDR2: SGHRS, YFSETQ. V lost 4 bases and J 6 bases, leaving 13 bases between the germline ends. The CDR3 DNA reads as TGCGCCAGCAGCCTCGATTTTTGGGCCGGGGAGCTGTTTTTT. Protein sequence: CASSLDFWAGELFF.

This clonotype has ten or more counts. CDR3 sequence: CASSLAEEGTEAFF. The CDR3 coding sequence is TGCGCCAGCAGCTTGGCAGAGGAGGGCACTGAAGCTTTCTTT. The chain carries TRBV5-1 and TRBJ1-1; D call uncertain. This CDR3 spans 14 amino acids. V was pared by 0 bases and J by 4 bases, with 10 bases between. In germline, CDR1 is SGHRS, CDR2 YFSETQ.

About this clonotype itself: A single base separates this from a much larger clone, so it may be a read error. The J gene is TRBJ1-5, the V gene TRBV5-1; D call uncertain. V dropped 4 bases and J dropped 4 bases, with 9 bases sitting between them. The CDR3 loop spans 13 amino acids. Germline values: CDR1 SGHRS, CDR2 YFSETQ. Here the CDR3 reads CASSVYRNQPQHF. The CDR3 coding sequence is TGCGCCAGCAGCGTGTACAGAAATCAGCCCCAGCATTTT.

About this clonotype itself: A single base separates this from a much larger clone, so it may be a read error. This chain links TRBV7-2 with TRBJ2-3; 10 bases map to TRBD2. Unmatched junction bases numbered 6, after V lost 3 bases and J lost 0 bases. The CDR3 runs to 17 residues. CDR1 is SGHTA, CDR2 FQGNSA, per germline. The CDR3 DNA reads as TGTGCCAGCAGCTTTCTACTAGCGGGGACTAGCACAGATACGCAGTATTTT. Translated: CASSFLLAGTSTDTQYF.

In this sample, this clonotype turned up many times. CDR3 DNA: TGCGCCAGCAGCTTGGGTGCTACAGAGACCCAGTACTTC. Translating it yields CASSLGATETQYF. V gene TRBV5-1 combines with J gene TRBJ2-5; D is undetermined. The germline CDR1 and CDR2 sequences are SGHRS and YFSETQ. V lost 0 bases to trimming and J lost 4 bases, with 7 bases between them. The CDR3 runs to 13 residues.

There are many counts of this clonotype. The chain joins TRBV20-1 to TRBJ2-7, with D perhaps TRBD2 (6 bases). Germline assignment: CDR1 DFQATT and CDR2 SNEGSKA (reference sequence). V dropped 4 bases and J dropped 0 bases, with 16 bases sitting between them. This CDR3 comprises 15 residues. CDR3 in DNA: TGCAGTGCTACCACCACTAGCTACAGCTCCTACGAGCAGTACTTC. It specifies CSATTTSYSSYEQYF.